What follows are 5 T cell receptor beta chains derived from one specimen sequenced in a study of radiotherapy plus CTLA-4 blockade in lung cancer. TCRdb keeps only in-frame clones here, not all; method: immunoSEQ multiplex PCR. This table has over 12,000 clones, approximately 89% appearing once. The sample was peripheral blood, taken from a patient treated with radiotherapy plus ipilimumab. These receptors all come from a human donor with non-small cell lung cancer that progressed on radiotherapy plus ipilimumab. Some clones in this sample may be carry-over from other donors' samples.

The V gene is TRBV7-9, the J gene TRBJ1-2, with D unclear. There are 13 residues in the CDR3. The V gene lost 5 bases and the J gene lost 5 bases, with 12 bases spanning the gap. Looked up from germline, CDR1 is SEHNR and CDR2 is FQNEAQ (reference sequence). CDR3 amino acids: CASSLPSGYGYTF. In DNA, the CDR3 is TGTGCCAGCAGCCTCCCATCAGGATATGGCTACACCTTC.

V gene TRBV7-2 combines with J gene TRBJ1-1; 7 bases are shared with TRBD1. With V trimmed by 4 bases and J by 1 base, 6 bases remained unmatched. The V gene's germline CDR1 is SGHTA and CDR2 FQGNSA. The CDR3 loop spans 15 amino acids. The chain's CDR3 is CASSSVAGGNTEAFF. CDR3 nucleotide sequence: TGTGCCAGCAGCTCAGTTGCAGGGGGGAACACTGAAGCTTTCTTT.

The J gene is TRBJ1-5, the V gene TRBV18; 10 bases map to TRBD1. Germline CDR1 and CDR2: KGHSH and LQKENI. This CDR3 is 17 amino acids long. The ends lost 5 bases at V and 1 base at J; junction bases unmatched: 8. The CDR3 here is CASSEDRGFGSNQPQHF. CDR3 nucleotide sequence: TGTGCCAGCTCAGAGGACAGGGGGTTCGGAAGCAATCAGCCCCAGCATTTT.

The DNA for the CDR3 is TGTGCTAGTGGGGGACTAGGAGGCGAGCAGTACTTC. This sequence encodes CASGGLGGEQYF. J is TRBJ2-7 and V is TRBV12-5, with 8 nucleotides matching TRBD2. Losses at the gene ends were 6 bases for V and 6 bases for J; bases not matched to a gene: 4. Germline V gives CDR1 LGHNT, CDR2 FRNRAP. This CDR3 has 12 residues. Based on the CDR3 plus reference TRBV12-5 and TRBJ2-7, the full variable domain is DARVTQTPRHKVTEMGQEVTMRCQPILGHNTVFWYRQTMMQGLELLAYFRNRAPLDDSGMPKDRFSAEMPDATLATLKIQPSEPRDSAVYFCASGGLGGEQYFGPGTRLTVT.

J is TRBJ2-7 and V is TRBV6-6; the D gene is possibly TRBD1 (5 bases). V was cut by 6 bases and J by 0 bases, with 12 bases left in between. CDR1 and CDR2 from the germline V gene are MNHNY and SVGAGI (reference sequence). This CDR3 is built from 14 residues. In nucleotides, the CDR3 is TGTGCCAGCAGGGCCGCGGACACCTCCTACGAGCAGTACTTC. Amino acid sequence: CASRAADTSYEQYF.